These 26 T cell receptor beta chains originate from one sample sequenced in a study of T cell responses to AZD1222 COVID-19 vaccine. TCRdb's table, derived via immunoSEQ multiplex PCR, lists solely in-frame clones and lacks some. The table shows roughly 180,000 clones, with about nine tenths occurring only once. Here the sequenced sample was peripheral blood, taken on day 0 of MenACWY control vaccination. These receptors originate from an adult in good health.

V usage is TRBV5-1 and J usage is TRBJ2-7, with 8 bases lining up with TRBD1. Germline CDR1 reads SGHRS; CDR2 reads YFSETQ. This CDR3 region has 14 residues. Trimming removed 4 bases from V and 2 bases from J; junction bases left unmatched: 5. In DNA, the CDR3 is TGCGCCAGCAGCCGAATGACAGGGGCCTACGAGCAGTACTTC. It codes for CASSRMTGAYEQYF.

This clone has only one observation. V gene TRBV5-5 combines with J gene TRBJ1-1; D is unresolved. Per the germline V gene, CDR1 is SGHKS and CDR2 is YYEKEE (reference sequence). Trimming took 1 base from V and 1 from J, leaving 8 bases between them. There are 14 residues in the CDR3. CDR3 region: CASSLRGGNTEAFF. CDR3 sequence (DNA): TGTGCCAGCAGCTTGCGGGGAGGGAACACTGAAGCTTTCTTT.

The rearrangement joins TRBV28 to TRBJ1-5, with D uncertain. Germline CDR1 MDHEN, CDR2 SYDVKM. The CDR3 has 13 amino acids. The V gene lost 6 bases and the J gene lost 9 bases, with 15 bases spanning the gap. CDR3 DNA: TGTGCCAGCAGGCCGACCCCATTGAGGCCCCAGCATTTT. This codes for CASRPTPLRPQHF.

The chain has TRBV6-2 or TRBV6-3 and TRBJ2-1; TRBD2 might be the D (5 bases). Germline assignment: CDR1 MNHEY and CDR2 SVGEGT. CDR3 length: 13 amino acids. The V gene lost 5 bases and the J gene lost 11 bases, with 16 bases spanning the gap. The CDR3 protein is CASSHTPTSKQFF. The CDR3 nucleotides read TGTGCCAGCAGTCACACCCCCACTAGTAAGCAGTTCTTC.

The chain couples TRBV30 to TRBJ2-3; 8 bases are shared with TRBD2. The CDR3 is made up of 12 amino acids. Germline V gene lookup returns CDR1 GTSNPN and CDR2 SVGIG (reference sequence). Losses at the gene ends were 7 bases for V and 4 bases for J; bases not matched to a gene: 4. CDR3 sequence (DNA): TGTGCCTCCAGCGGGAGTCCAGATACGCAGTATTTT. Its protein is CASSGSPDTQYF.

The chain uses TRBV20-1 and TRBJ2-3; TRBD2 is a possible D gene (5 bases). This CDR3 is 14 amino acids long. The V end was cut by 3 bases, the J end by 3 bases, with 13 bases between. Germline assignment: CDR1 DFQATT and CDR2 SNEGSKA (reference sequence). Here the CDR3 DNA reads TGCAGTGCTAGTGCAAGCGGAGGTACAGATACGCAGTATTTT. Protein sequence: CSASASGGTDTQYF.

V usage is TRBV6-5 and J usage is TRBJ1-1; 8 bases are a match to TRBD1. V shed 6 bases and J 7 bases; nucleotides not matched to a gene: 7. CDR1 MNHEY and CDR2 SVGAGI come from the germline V gene. CDR3 length: 13 amino acids. The CDR3 coding sequence is TGTGCCAGCAGAAGGGGACAGGAGCGTGAAGCTTTCTTT. As protein: CASRRGQEREAFF.

V is TRBV11-2 and J is TRBJ1-6; 7 positions match TRBD1. The CDR3 contains 13 residues. Unmatched junction bases numbered 5, after V lost 5 bases and J lost 10 bases. Germline assignment: CDR1 SGHAT and CDR2 FQNNGV. This CDR3 is CASSLTGDSPLHF. The CDR3, as DNA: TGTGCCAGCAGCCTCACAGGGGACTCACCCCTCCACTTT.

This sequence joins TRBV6-6 and TRBJ1-3; no clear D gene. CDR1 and CDR2 (germline): MNHNY, SVGAGI (reference sequence). The CDR3 covers 14 residues. Trimming left V 7 bases short and J 2 bases short, with 12 bases between. The CDR3 DNA reads TGTGCCAGCAAGGCAACAGAGCCTGGAAACACCATATATTTT. Protein product: CASKATEPGNTIYF.

The chain recombines TRBV3-1 (or the pseudogene TRBV3-2) with TRBJ2-7; D might be TRBD1 or TRBD2, each matching 5 bases. Between the trimmed V and J ends, which lost 4 bases and 7 bases, there was a span of 11 bases. This CDR3 contains 12 residues. Germline V gene data show CDR1 as LGHDT and CDR2 as YNNKEL (reference sequence). The CDR3 region has the DNA TGTGCCAGCAGCCGAGGGTCAGGGGAGCAGTACTTC. This gives the protein CASSRGSGEQYF.

The chain has TRBV4-2 and TRBJ2-5; 8 positions agree with TRBD2. With V trimmed by 8 bases and J by 1 base, 9 bases remained unmatched. Looked up from germline, CDR1 is LGHNA and CDR2 is YNFKEQ. CDR3 length: 15 residues. The CDR3 loop is CASRRERGFQETQYF. In DNA, the CDR3 is TGTGCCAGCCGGCGCGAGCGGGGGTTCCAAGAGACCCAGTACTTC.

The chain has TRBV11-2 and TRBJ2-7; D is undetermined. V lost 4 bases to trimming and J lost 7 bases, with 14 bases between them. CDR3 length: 13 residues. CDR1 SGHAT and CDR2 FQNNGV come from the germline V gene. The CDR3 bases are TGTGCCAGCAGCTCGAGTAACTTGGGGGAGCAGTACTTC. Protein sequence: CASSSSNLGEQYF. The whole variable domain, filled in from reference TRBV11-2 and TRBJ2-7, reads EAGVAQSPRYKIIEKRQSVAFWCNPISGHATLYWYQQILGQGPKLLIQFQNNGVVDDSQLPKDRFSAERLKGVDSTLKIQPAKLEDSAVYLCASSSSNLGEQYFGPGTRLTVT.

V gene TRBV6-5 combines with J gene TRBJ1-2, with no clear D. The CDR3 has 15 amino acids. Trimming left V 0 bases short and J 0 bases short, with 8 bases between. Germline V gives CDR1 MNHEY, CDR2 SVGAGI. CDR3 sequence reads: CASSYSQLANYGYTF. The CDR3 nucleotides are TGTGCCAGCAGTTACTCGCAGTTAGCTAACTATGGCTACACCTTC.

The genes are TRBV27 and TRBJ2-1; D remains unclear. The CDR3 has 15 amino acids. Germline CDR1 MNHEY, CDR2 SMNVEV (reference sequence). V shed 0 bases and J shed 5 bases, with 11 bases lying between them. The CDR3 region is CASSLSTSRNNEQFF. The DNA for the CDR3 is TGTGCCAGCAGTTTATCCACCTCTAGAAACAATGAGCAGTTCTTC.

This chain links TRBV7-4 with TRBJ2-1; 10 positions match TRBD1. V shed 1 base and J 2 bases; nucleotides not matched to a gene: 8. The length of the CDR3 is 18 residues. Per the germline V gene, CDR1 is SGHVT and CDR2 is SQSDAQ. The CDR3 DNA is TGTGCCAGCAGCTTAGGCGGGACAGGGGTTTCCACCTACAATGAGCAGTTCTTC. Amino acids: CASSLGGTGVSTYNEQFF.

This sequence joins TRBV5-4 and TRBJ2-1, with D hard to call. Between the trimmed V and J ends, which lost 0 bases and 5 bases, there was a span of 6 bases. This CDR3 has 13 amino acids. Per the germline V gene, CDR1 is SGHNT and CDR2 is YYREEE (reference sequence). As DNA, the CDR3 is TGTGCCAGCAGCTTGGGAGTGAACAATGAGCAGTTCTTC. It specifies CASSLGVNNEQFF.

The chain carries TRBV13 and TRBJ1-2; 7 nucleotides agree with TRBD1. J lost 3 bases, V lost 5 bases, and 3 bases had no gene match. The CDR3 is made up of 13 amino acids. The germline CDR1 and CDR2 sequences are PRHDT and FYEKMQ (reference sequence). CDR3 in DNA: TGTGCCAGCAGCCGAGGGACAGACTATGGCTACACCTTC. This codes for CASSRGTDYGYTF. Variable domain in full (rest from reference TRBV13 and TRBJ1-2): AAGVIQSPRHLIKEKRETATLKCYPIPRHDTVYWYQQGPGQDPQFLISFYEKMQSDKGSIPDRFSAQQFSDYHSELNMSSLELGDSALYFCASSRGTDYGYTFGSGTRLTVV.

J is TRBJ2-1 and V is TRBV6-5; the match to TRBD2 covers 8 bases. The CDR3 has 14 residues. Losses at the gene ends were 0 bases for V and 8 bases for J; bases not matched to a gene: 3. CDR1 MNHEY and CDR2 SVGAGI come from the germline V gene. CDR3 sequence (DNA): TGTGCCAGCAGTTACTCGACGGGGGGGGATGAGCAGTTCTTC. This encodes CASSYSTGGDEQFF.

The gene calls are TRBV7-9 and TRBJ2-7; TRBD1 might be the D (6 bases). The germline V gene has CDR1 SEHNR and CDR2 FQNEAQ (reference sequence). V shed 1 base and J shed 2 bases, with 9 bases lying between them. There are 14 residues in the CDR3. CDR3 amino acids: CASSLEQGTYEQYF. The CDR3 DNA reads TGTGCCAGCAGCTTAGAACAGGGTACCTACGAGCAGTACTTC.

DNA of the CDR3: TGTGCCAGCAGTTTACACAGGGTAGATGAGCAGTTCTTC. It encodes CASSLHRVDEQFF. The V gene is TRBV12-3 or TRBV12-4, the J gene TRBJ2-1; maybe TRBD1 (6 bases). This CDR3 comprises 13 residues. V was shortened by 2 bases and J by 8 bases, with 10 bases between the two germline ends.

This chain links TRBV28 with TRBJ1-5; no clear D gene. The germline V gene encodes CDR1 MDHEN and CDR2 SYDVKM. Trimming cost V 4 bases and J 0 bases, with 13 bases left between them. CDR3 length: 16 residues. The chain's CDR3 is CASSSLGKTSNQPQHF. The CDR3 DNA sequence: TGTGCCAGCAGTTCCCTAGGGAAAACTAGCAATCAGCCCCAGCATTTT.

This chain uses TRBV14 with TRBJ2-1; TRBD2 matches at 15 bases. Germline V gene data show CDR1 as SGHDN and CDR2 as FVKESK. CDR3 length: 20 amino acids. The trim removed 4 bases at V and 1 base at J, leaving 11 bases unmatched. The CDR3 region is CASSRRGLAGGTPSYNEQFF. The CDR3 bases are TGTGCCAGCAGCCGACGGGGACTAGCGGGAGGAACCCCTTCCTACAATGAGCAGTTCTTC.

V is TRBV2 and J is TRBJ1-6; D is unresolved. Trimming stripped 7 bases from V and 9 bases from J, with 10 bases between. Germline V gene data show CDR1 as SNHLY and CDR2 as FYNNEI. This CDR3 is 12 amino acids long. CDR3 residues: CASILTSSPLHF. The CDR3 coding sequence is TGTGCCAGCATCTTGACTAGTTCACCCCTCCACTTT.

This clone was recorded only once. The chain uses TRBV10-3 and TRBJ2-7; D unresolved. Trimming shortened V by 2 bases and J by 2 bases, and 7 bases separated the two germline ends. The CDR3 is 13 amino acids. Germline V gene sequence: CDR1 ENHRY, CDR2 SYGVKD. The CDR3 region is CAISETTTYEQYF. CDR3 sequence (DNA): TGTGCCATCAGTGAGACCACAACCTACGAGCAGTACTTC.

The chain carries TRBV30 and TRBJ1-6, with 7 bases lining up with TRBD1. With V trimmed by 5 bases and J by 10 bases, 11 bases remained unmatched. Germline loops: CDR1 GTSNPN, CDR2 SVGIG (reference sequence). This CDR3 has 14 residues. CDR3: CAWAQQTGNSPLHF. The CDR3 region has the DNA TGTGCCTGGGCACAGCAGACAGGGAACTCACCCCTCCACTTT.

This clone was found once. V gene TRBV9 combines with J gene TRBJ1-2; 7 nucleotides align to TRBD1. From germline, CDR1 is SGDLS and CDR2 YYNGEE. The trim removed 6 bases at V and 4 bases at J, leaving 6 bases unmatched. This CDR3 is 13 amino acids long. The CDR3 protein is CASTRQGTYGYTF. CDR3 DNA: TGTGCCAGCACCCGACAGGGCACCTATGGCTACACCTTC. Full variable domain (missing parts from reference TRBV9 and TRBJ1-2): DSGVTQTPKHLITATGQRVTLRCSPRSGDLSVYWYQQSLDQGLQFLIQYYNGEERAKGNILERFSAQQFPDLHSELNLSSLELGDSALYFCASTRQGTYGYTFGSGTRLTVV.